The sequence of this TCR beta chain was determined in a study of blood T cell repertoires in COVID-19. The table came from immunoSEQ multiplex PCR; TCRdb's copy has only in-frame clones and leaves some out. The repertoire holds about 71,000 clones, with approximately 89% as singletons. The germline V gene has CDR1 SEHNR and CDR2 FQNEAQ (reference sequence). With 1 base clipped from V and 3 bases from J, the junction kept 5 bases outside the gene matches. The CDR3 spans 15 residues. V and J are TRBV7-9 and TRBJ1-1; 7 nucleotides align to TRBD1. This sequence was found in a man aged 50 or older with active COVID-19. The sample taken for sequencing was peripheral blood. CDR3 sequence: CASSLGQGLDTEAFF. CDR3 sequence (DNA): TGTGCCAGCAGCTTAGGACAGGGACTTGACACTGAAGCTTTCTTT.